One and the same sample provided the 30 T cell receptor beta chains below, sequenced in a study of blood T cells in healthy people across ages. It was with a sample-barcoded 5' primer and a J-beta primer mix that a second PCR of about 6 to 11 cycles was run. TCRdb called the 5' RACE reads again in MiXCR, with one record for every CDR3 protein. The profile shows 1,500,000 or so distinct CDR3 sequences, roughly two fifths of them singletons. The sequencing input was blood. These receptor sequences come from a woman aged 18-35 years in good health.

About this clonotype itself: Being one base from a much bigger clone, this may be a read error. This chain links TRBV29-1 with TRBJ2-3; either TRBD1 or TRBD2 may fit D (5 bases each). The CDR3 length is 14 residues. Germline values: CDR1 SQVTM, CDR2 ANQGSEA. DNA of the CDR3: TGCAGCGCTGAGCTAGGGACCCTCACAGATACGAAGTATTTT. Amino acid sequence: CSAELGTLTDTKYF.

This clonotype was counted between two and nine times. The gene calls are TRBV6-1 and TRBJ2-7, with D tentatively TRBD1 (6 bases). Germline-derived CDR1 and CDR2 are MNHNS and SASEGT. Trimming cost V 6 bases and J 0 bases, with 9 bases left between them. The CDR3 contains 13 residues. CDR3 sequence: CASRADSSYEQYF. CDR3 nucleotides: TGTGCCAGCAGAGCGGACAGCTCCTACGAGCAGTACTTC.

The chain uses TRBV12-3 or TRBV12-4 and TRBJ2-3, with TRBD2 identical over 7 bases. V shed 1 base and J 4 bases; nucleotides not matched to a gene: 26. CDR3 size: 22 residues. Here the CDR3 reads CASSLDGRLVLSREVAADTQYF. The DNA for the CDR3 is TGTGCCAGCAGTTTAGATGGCCGTCTAGTACTATCCCGGGAGGTTGCCGCAGATACGCAGTATTTT.

This clonotype appeared once. V gene TRBV29-1 combines with J gene TRBJ1-1; TRBD1 aligns across 7 bases. CDR1 is SQVTM, CDR2 ANQGSEA, per germline. J gave up 8 bases and V 4 bases, and 13 bases lay outside the gene matches. This CDR3 is built from 14 residues. The CDR3 here is CSVVSLRPDREAFF. CDR3 DNA: TGCAGCGTTGTTTCTCTGCGGCCGGACAGGGAAGCTTTCTTT.

The gene calls are TRBV29-1 and TRBJ2-5; D is unresolved. The CDR3 is 13 residues long. The V end was cut by 6 bases, the J end by 13 bases, with 24 bases between. CDR1 and CDR2 (germline): SQVTM, ANQGSEA. The CDR3 loop reads CSVLVPLVTRGYF. For the CDR3, the DNA is TGCAGCGTCCTAGTCCCTCTTGTCACGCGTGGGTACTTC.

The chain joins TRBV7-2 to TRBJ2-7; TRBD1 matches at 12 bases. The germline CDR1 and CDR2 sequences are SGHTA and FQGNSA. With V trimmed by 6 bases and J by 13 bases, 10 bases remained unmatched. The CDR3 has 13 amino acids. The CDR3 coding sequence is TGTGCCAGCAGTCCCCGGGACAGGGGGCCCCATTACTTC. Protein sequence: CASSPRDRGPHYF.

This clonotype was recorded a few times. The J gene is TRBJ2-1, the V gene TRBV7-6; D possibly uses TRBD1 or TRBD2 (6 bases each). Looked up from germline, CDR1 is SGHVS and CDR2 is FNYEAQ. The CDR3 extends over 15 amino acids. Trimming stripped 2 bases from V and 2 bases from J, with 10 bases between. In DNA form, the CDR3 reads TGTGCCAGCAGCTTATTCGGGGGCGCCTACAATGAGCAGTTCTTC. Encoded protein: CASSLFGGAYNEQFF.

The chain carries TRBV12-3 or TRBV12-4 and TRBJ2-7; D could derive from TRBD1 or TRBD2 (5 bases each). This CDR3 has 16 amino acids. The V end was cut by 2 bases, the J end by 2 bases, with 16 bases between. The CDR3: CASSLSSGTEAYEQYF. The CDR3 nucleotides read TGTGCCAGCAGTTTATCATCCGGGACGGAAGCCTACGAGCAGTACTTC.

This clonotype has only one observation. This rearrangement joins TRBV5-1 to TRBJ2-4; no reliable D call. The CDR3 is 17 amino acids. V dropped 3 bases and J dropped 1 base, with 17 bases sitting between them. Germline V lookup: CDR1 SGHRS, CDR2 YFSETQ. CDR3 sequence: CASSSTDRASAKNIQYF. DNA of the CDR3: TGCGCCAGCAGCTCAACGGACCGCGCCAGCGCCAAAAACATTCAGTACTTC.

The rearrangement joins TRBV4-1 to TRBJ2-7, with no clear D. The J call is uncertain, as TRBJ2-5 better fits the DNA end. The length of the CDR3 is 14 residues. In germline, CDR1 is MGHRA, CDR2 YSYEKL. This CDR3 is CASSQAQLGETQYF. CDR3 in DNA: TGCGCCAGCAGCCAAGCCCAACTGGGAGAGACCCAGTACTTC.

V and J are TRBV29-1 and TRBJ2-7; no clear D. Germline CDR1 is SQVTM and CDR2 is ANQGSEA. The germline V and J ends were trimmed by 4 bases and 3 bases, with 10 bases remaining between them. The CDR3 is made up of 12 amino acids. CDR3 sequence reads: CSVAISFYEQYF. The CDR3, as DNA: TGCAGCGTTGCTATATCCTTCTACGAGCAGTACTTC.

The chain has TRBV7-2 and TRBJ2-4; the D gene is possibly TRBD2 (5 bases). The CDR3 totals 13 residues. Trimming pared 4 bases from V and 6 bases from J, leaving 10 bases between. Per the germline V gene, CDR1 is SGHTA and CDR2 is FQGNSA. The CDR3 protein is CASSYDRGNIQYF. DNA of the CDR3: TGTGCCAGCAGCTACGACCGGGGAAACATTCAGTACTTC.

Written as DNA, the CDR3 is TGTGCCAGGGCGGGCAAAGTTAATGAAAAACTGTTTTTT. It specifies CARAGKVNEKLFF. The J gene is TRBJ1-4, the V gene TRBV21-1. TRBV21-1 is listed as a pseudogene. CDR3 length equals 13 residues.

The chain recombines TRBV9 with TRBJ2-7; the D gene is possibly TRBD2 (5 bases). Germline V lookup: CDR1 SGDLS, CDR2 YYNGEE. The CDR3 runs to 14 residues. Trimming removed 3 bases from V and 0 bases from J, with 10 bases in between. The CDR3 loop reads CASSGRSGSYEQYF. The DNA of the CDR3 is TGTGCCAGCAGCGGCCGGAGCGGCTCCTACGAGCAGTACTTC.

This clonotype was seen more than once but under ten times. The chain carries TRBV4-3 and TRBJ2-3, with D perhaps TRBD2 (6 bases). Trimming removed 1 base from V and 5 bases from J, with 13 bases in between. Per germline, CDR1 LGHNA and CDR2 YSLEER. This CDR3 has 15 residues. The CDR3 bases are TGCGCCAGCAGCCAAGTGCCAGCGGGCGGAGATACGCAGTATTTT. It codes for CASSQVPAGGDTQYF.

This chain uses TRBV6-6 with TRBJ2-3, with 9 positions matching TRBD1. The germline V gene encodes CDR1 MNHNY and CDR2 SVGAGI (reference sequence). Unmatched junction bases numbered 6, after V lost 2 bases and J lost 0 bases. The length of the CDR3 is 17 residues. The CDR3 sequence is CASSYPGQGLSTDTQYF. In DNA, the CDR3 is TGTGCCAGCAGTTACCCGGGACAGGGTCTGAGCACAGATACGCAGTATTTT.

This clonotype came up a few times. This sequence joins TRBV6-2 or TRBV6-3 and TRBJ2-2; D possibly uses TRBD1 or TRBD2 (5 bases each). Trimming took off 2 bases at V and 5 bases at J, with 6 bases between the two ends. Germline V gene lookup returns CDR1 MNHEY and CDR2 SVGEGT. There are 13 residues in the CDR3. CDR3 in amino acids: CASSYGGTGELFF. CDR3 nucleotides: TGTGCCAGCAGTTACGGGGGTACCGGGGAGCTGTTTTTT.

V and J are TRBV3-1 and TRBJ1-1, with TRBD1 matching over 8 bases. This CDR3 is 13 amino acids long. The germline V gene encodes CDR1 LGHDT and CDR2 YNNKEL (reference sequence). V shed 2 bases and J 7 bases; nucleotides not matched to a gene: 3. CDR3: CASSQPGTGEAFF. The CDR3 DNA reads as TGTGCCAGCAGCCAACCCGGGACAGGTGAAGCTTTCTTT.

The chain joins TRBV12-3 or TRBV12-4 to TRBJ2-3; D is perhaps TRBD2 (5 bases). With 10 bases removed from V and 4 bases from J, the gap between germline ends came to 9 bases. The CDR3 runs to 11 residues. The CDR3 spells CATRSADTQYF. CDR3 nucleotides: TGTGCCACCCGTAGCGCAGATACGCAGTATTTT.

This clonotype turned up a few times. The rearrangement uses TRBV4-2 and TRBJ2-5, with a tentative D call TRBD2 (6 bases). The CDR3 extends over 14 amino acids. Germline V CDR1 and CDR2: LGHNA, YNFKEQ. The V gene lost 1 base and the J gene lost 3 bases, with 9 bases spanning the gap. The CDR3 DNA sequence: TGTGCCAGCAGCCAAGCCGGGACTGAAGAGACCCAGTACTTC. The encoded protein is CASSQAGTEETQYF.

The J gene is TRBJ2-4, the V gene TRBV20-1, with TRBD2 identical over 11 bases. The J call is uncertain, as TRBJ2-5 better fits the DNA end. Per germline, CDR1 DFQATT and CDR2 SNEGSKA (reference sequence). The CDR3 contains 15 residues. As DNA, the CDR3 is TGCAGTGCTAGAATAGCGGGGGGGCCATTAGAGACCCAGTACTTC. Residues: CSARIAGGPLETQYF.

CDR3 DNA: TGTGCCAGCAGCTTAGCTGAGGTGGGACTAGCCAAAAACATTCAGTACTTC. Translated: CASSLAEVGLAKNIQYF. The chain combines TRBV7-8 with TRBJ2-4; D may be TRBD2 (6 bases). The CDR3 spans 17 residues. Trimming removed 0 bases at V and 0 bases at J, with 12 bases between. The germline V gene encodes CDR1 SGHVS and CDR2 FQNEAQ.

Concerning this clonotype itself: One end of the junction varies from germline; a read error may be responsible. This chain joins TRBV7-3 and TRBJ2-4, with D perhaps TRBD1 or TRBD2 (6 bases each). Germline V gives CDR1 SGHTA, CDR2 FQGTGA. The CDR3 has 15 amino acids. The CDR3 region has the DNA TGTGCCAGCAGCTTAATTGGGGGGCCCAAAAACATTCGGTACTTC. This encodes CASSLIGGPKNIRYF.

The chain links TRBV14 to TRBJ1-2, with D perhaps matching TRBD1 (5 bases). CDR3 length: 15 amino acids. The ends were cut back, 1 base at V and 6 bases at J, with 15 bases in the middle. Germline V lookup: CDR1 SGHDN, CDR2 FVKESK. The DNA for the CDR3 is TGTGCCAGCAGCCAAGTAGAGACGATGGGACATGGCTACACCTTC. Its protein is CASSQVETMGHGYTF.

This clonotype has just a few counts. V and J are TRBV20-1 and TRBJ1-5; D possibly corresponds to TRBD1 (5 bases). The V gene lost 7 bases and the J gene lost 4 bases, with 14 bases spanning the gap. The CDR3 totals 13 residues. Germline lookup yields CDR1 DFQATT and CDR2 SNEGSKA (reference sequence). CDR3 bases: TGCAGTGTACTGGGGGTAGGAAATCAGCCCCAGCATTTT. Encoded protein: CSVLGVGNQPQHF.

In nucleotides, the CDR3 is TGTGCCAGCAGTGATGTGGGCTACGGTGGCTACACCTTC. Translating gives CASSDVGYGGYTF. The chain joins TRBV2 to TRBJ1-2, with D uncertain. CDR3 size: 13 residues. CDR1 is SNHLY and CDR2 is FYNNEI in the germline V gene. V was cut by 3 bases and J by 7 bases, with 12 bases left in between.

As for this clonotype: It may be a read error: a sequence one base away is much more abundant. The chain has TRBV15 and TRBJ2-7; no clear D gene. Germline CDR1 is LNHNV and CDR2 is YYDKDF (reference sequence). The CDR3 is 14 amino acids. Trimming shortened V by 5 bases and J by 0 bases, and 11 bases separated the two germline ends. CDR3 DNA sequence: TGTGCCACCAGCTCCCAGGATTCCTCCTACGAGCAGTACTTC. Protein product: CATSSQDSSYEQYF.

This clonotype came up a few times. The DNA is left out, because the CDR3 cannot be placed on it with certainty; the CDR3 is given as TCRdb lists it. The rearrangement joins TRBV7-9 to TRBJ2-1; TRBD2 is the table's D call and was not checked against the DNA. The CDR3 region is 14 residues in length, termini included. From germline, CDR1 is SEHNR and CDR2 FQNEAQ (reference sequence). The chain's CDR3 is CASSSVAGGILSFF.

This chain uses TRBV27 with TRBJ2-7, with 10 bases identical to TRBD1. The CDR3 runs to 14 residues. Germline-derived CDR1 and CDR2 are MNHEY and SMNVEV (reference sequence). The J segment lost 5 bases and the V segment lost 8 bases, leaving 9 bases of the junction unmatched. CDR3 sequence reads: CASDPAGTGDEQYF. CDR3 coding DNA: TGTGCCAGCGATCCCGCTGGGACAGGGGACGAGCAGTACTTC.

The chain is built from TRBV28 and TRBJ2-3; 7 nucleotides align to TRBD2. The J segment lost 4 bases and the V segment lost 2 bases, leaving 6 bases of the junction unmatched. This CDR3 region has 15 residues. Looked up from germline, CDR1 is MDHEN and CDR2 is SYDVKM. Here the CDR3 DNA reads TGTGCCAGCAGTTTAGGGCGGGAGTTTTCAGATACGCAGTATTTT. Encoded protein: CASSLGREFSDTQYF.